This T cell receptor beta chain was obtained from a study of T cells after somatic rescue of genetic block. Sequencing used immunoSEQ multiplex PCR; TCRdb keeps in-frame clones, though not all of them. The table records 45,000 to 70,000 clones, approximately 96% of them present only once. Germline CDR1 is MNHEY and CDR2 is SVGAGI. There are 15 residues in the CDR3. The V segment lost 0 bases and the J segment 6 bases; nucleotides outside the gene matches: 0. As regards this clone: This CDR3 is also generated by other DNA sequences in the sample.

V and J are TRBV6-5 and TRBJ2-7; 15 bases match TRBD2. The clonotype originates from a child less than two years old. Sequenced material: peripheral blood mononuclear cells (PBMCs). The CDR3 region is CASSYSGLAGGEQYF. The DNA of the CDR3 is TGTGCCAGCAGTTACTCGGGACTAGCGGGAGGCGAGCAGTACTTC.